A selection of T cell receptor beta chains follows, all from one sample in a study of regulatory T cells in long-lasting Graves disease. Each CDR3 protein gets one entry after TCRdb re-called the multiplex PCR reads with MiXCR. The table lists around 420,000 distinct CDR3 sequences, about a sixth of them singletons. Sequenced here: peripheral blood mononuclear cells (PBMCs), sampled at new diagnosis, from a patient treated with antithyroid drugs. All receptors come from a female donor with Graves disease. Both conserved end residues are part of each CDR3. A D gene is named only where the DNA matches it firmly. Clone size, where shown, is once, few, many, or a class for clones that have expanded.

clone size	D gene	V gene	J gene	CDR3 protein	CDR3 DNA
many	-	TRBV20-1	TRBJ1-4	CSARGYKRNEKLFF	TGCAGTGCTAGAGGTTACAAGAGAAACGAAAAACTGTTTTTT
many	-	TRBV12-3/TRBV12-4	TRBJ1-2	CASTRQGTLGYTF	TGTGCCAGCACCAGGCAGGGGACCCTTGGCTACACCTTC
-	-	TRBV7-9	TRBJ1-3	CASSRDRGSGNTIYF	TGTGCCAGCAGTCGAGACCGGGGATCTGGAAACACCATATATTTT
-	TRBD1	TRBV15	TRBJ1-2	CATSRGQGPTNYGYTF	TGTGCCACCAGCAGAGGACAGGGCCCGACCAACTATGGCTACACCTTC
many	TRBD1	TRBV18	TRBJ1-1	CASSPPGQTEAFF	TGTGCCAGCTCACCACCGGGACAGACTGAAGCTTTCTTT
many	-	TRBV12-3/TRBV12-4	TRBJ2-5	CASSLQEGTQRTQYF	TGTGCCAGCAGTCTCCAGGAGGGAACTCAGCGGACCCAGTACTTC
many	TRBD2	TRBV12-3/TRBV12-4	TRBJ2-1	CASSRTSGKWNEQFF	TGTGCCAGCAGTCGGACTAGCGGGAAGTGGAATGAGCAGTTCTTC
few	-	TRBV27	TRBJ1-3	CASSRPSSSGNTIYF	TGTGCCAGCAGTCGTCCCAGCTCCTCTGGAAACACCATATATTTT
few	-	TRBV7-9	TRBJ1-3	CASSLNSASSGNTIYF	TGTGCCAGCAGCTTAAACAGCGCGAGCTCTGGAAACACCATATATTTT
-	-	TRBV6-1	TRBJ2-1	CASSTTDQPGLRIYNEQFF	TGTGCCAGCTCAACGACCGACCAACCGGGACTCAGAATCTACAATGAGCAGTTCTTC
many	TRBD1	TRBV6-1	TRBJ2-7	CASSSPDRGYEQYF	TGTGCCAGCAGCTCCCCGGACAGGGGATACGAGCAGTACTTC
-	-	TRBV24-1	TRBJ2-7	CATSDSPRVQGSYEQYF	TGTGCCACCAGTGATTCCCCCCGGGTGCAGGGTTCATACGAGCAGTACTTC
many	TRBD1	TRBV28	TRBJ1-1	CASSLLGRGPEAFF	TGTGCCAGCAGCCTATTGGGCAGGGGGCCTGAAGCTTTCTTT
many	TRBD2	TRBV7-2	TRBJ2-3	CASSLARGTSPPHAAQYF	TGTGCCAGCAGCTTAGCCCGCGGGACTAGTCCCCCGCACGCAGCGCAGTATTTT
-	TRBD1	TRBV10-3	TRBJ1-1	CAISGGQGDCCSNTEAFF	TGTGCCATCAGTGGGGGACAGGGGGACTGTTGTAGTAACACTGAAGCTTTCTTT
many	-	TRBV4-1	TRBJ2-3	CASSQWVGRLNSTDTQYF	TGCGCCAGCAGCCAATGGGTCGGGCGGTTAAATAGCACAGATACGCAGTATTTT
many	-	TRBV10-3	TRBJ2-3	CAISGIADTQYF	TGTGCCATCAGTGGTATTGCGGATACGCAGTATTTT
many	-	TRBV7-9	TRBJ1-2	CASTHGGGPGYTF	TGTGCCAGCACACACGGAGGGGGACCCGGCTACACCTTC
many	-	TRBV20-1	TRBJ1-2	CSARADSDIYGYTF	TGCAGTGCTAGAGCGGACAGCGATATCTATGGCTACACCTTC
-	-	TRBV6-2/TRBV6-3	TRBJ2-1	CASSERGADNEQFF	TGTGCCAGCAGCGAAAGAGGGGCAGACAATGAGCAGTTCTTC
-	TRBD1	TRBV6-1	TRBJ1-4	CASSEVEGAGEKLFF	TGTGCCAGCAGTGAAGTCGAGGGGGCGGGTGAAAAACTGTTTTTT
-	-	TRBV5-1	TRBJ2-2	CASSKTGTGELFF	TGCGCCAGCAGCAAAACGGGCACCGGGGAGCTGTTTTTT
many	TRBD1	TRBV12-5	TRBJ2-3	CASGPGTGADTQYF	TGTGCTAGTGGCCCCGGGACAGGGGCAGATACGCAGTATTTT
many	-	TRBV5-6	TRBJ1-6	CASSSRGSPLHF	TGTGCCAGCAGTTCCAGGGGTTCACCCCTCCACTTT
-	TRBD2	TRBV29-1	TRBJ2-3	CSGRLSGRATDTQYF	TGCAGCGGACGGCTTAGCGGGAGGGCCACAGATACGCAGTATTTT
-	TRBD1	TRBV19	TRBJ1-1	CASSSDRLNTEAFF	TGTGCCAGTAGTTCGGACAGGCTGAACACTGAAGCTTTCTTT
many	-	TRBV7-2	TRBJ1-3	CASSLNRQAGNTIYF	TGTGCCAGCAGCTTAAATAGGCAGGCTGGAAACACCATATATTTT
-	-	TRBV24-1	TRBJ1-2	CATSDFPVWPSVGPIHYTF	TGTGCCACCAGTGATTTTCCTGTGTGGCCGTCGGTTGGACCTATTCACTACACCTTC
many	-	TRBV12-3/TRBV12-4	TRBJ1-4	CASSLGGTTNEKLFF	TGTGCCAGCAGTTTAGGGGGTACAACTAATGAAAAACTGTTTTTT
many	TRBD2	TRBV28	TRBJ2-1	CASGRGVSYNEQFF	TGTGCCAGTGGTCGGGGGGTCTCCTACAATGAGCAGTTCTTC
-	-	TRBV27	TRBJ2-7	CASSHNGEQYF	TGTGCCAGCAGTCACAATGGCGAGCAGTACTTC
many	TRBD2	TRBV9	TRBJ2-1	CASSEPSSSGRSYNEQFF	TGTGCCAGCAGCGAGCCCAGCAGTAGCGGGAGGTCCTACAATGAGCAGTTCTTC
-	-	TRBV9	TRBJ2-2	CASSVTGLLNTGELFF	TGTGCCAGCAGTGTGACGGGACTCTTGAACACCGGGGAGCTGTTTTTT
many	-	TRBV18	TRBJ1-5	CASSPSGRDQPQHF	TGTGCCAGCTCACCCTCAGGTAGGGATCAGCCCCAGCATTTT
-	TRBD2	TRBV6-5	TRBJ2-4	CASSYSSGGAKNIQYF	TGTGCCAGCAGTTACTCTAGCGGGGGAGCCAAAAACATTCAGTACTTC
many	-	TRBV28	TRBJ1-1	CASRGLYTEAFF	TGTGCCAGCAGGGGCCTGTACACTGAAGCTTTCTTT
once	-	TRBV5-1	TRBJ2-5	CASSLAGVDLQETQYF	TGCGCCAGCAGCTTGGCCGGGGTAGACCTACAAGAGACCCAGTACTTC
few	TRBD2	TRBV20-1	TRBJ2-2	CSALPRTRTSGLTGELFF	TGCAGTGCTCTACCGCGGACCCGGACTAGCGGGCTCACCGGGGAGCTGTTTTTT
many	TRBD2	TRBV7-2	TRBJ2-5	CASSQSPSGQETQYF	TGTGCCAGCAGCCAAAGCCCTAGCGGACAAGAGACCCAGTACTTC
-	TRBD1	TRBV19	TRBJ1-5	CASSTGTTGDFYRSNQPQHF	TGTGCCAGTAGTACGGGGACGACAGGGGATTTTTATCGTAGCAATCAGCCCCAGCATTTT
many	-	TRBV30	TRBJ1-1	CARDTMGKTEAFF	TGTGCCAGGGACACAATGGGGAAGACTGAAGCTTTCTTT
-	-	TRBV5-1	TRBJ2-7	CASSLRGWVPDAPYEQYF	TGCGCCAGCAGCTTGAGAGGATGGGTTCCGGACGCCCCCTACGAGCAGTACTTC
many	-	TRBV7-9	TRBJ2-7	CASSGAPPGTYEQYF	TGTGCCAGCTCAGGGGCCCCCCCGGGGACCTACGAGCAGTACTTC
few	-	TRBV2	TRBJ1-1	CARLDPRTANTEAYF	TGTGCCAGACTAGACCCGAGGACAGCGAACACTGAAGCTTACTTT
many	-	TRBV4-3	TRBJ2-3	CASSLRGSAYTQYF	TGCGCCAGCAGCCTAAGGGGGTCGGCCTATACGCAGTATTTT
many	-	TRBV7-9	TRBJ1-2	CASSFNRANGYTF	TGTGCCAGCAGCTTCAACAGGGCGAATGGCTACACCTTC
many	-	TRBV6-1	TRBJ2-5	CASSQIGRLQETQYF	TGTGCCAGCAGCCAGATAGGACGGCTCCAAGAGACCCAGTACTTC
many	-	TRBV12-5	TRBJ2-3	CASGGQNTDTQYF	TGTGCTAGTGGTGGGCAGAACACAGATACGCAGTATTTT
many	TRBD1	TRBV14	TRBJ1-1	CASSQVSGGEAFF	TGTGCCAGCAGCCAAGTTTCAGGGGGTGAAGCTTTCTTT
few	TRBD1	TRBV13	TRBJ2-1	CASSVEGTGGNEQFF	TGTGCCAGCAGCGTAGAGGGGACAGGGGGCAATGAGCAGTTCTTC
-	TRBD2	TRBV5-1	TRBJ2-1	CASSLRASGAGSYNEQFF	TGCGCCAGCAGCTTGCGAGCTAGCGGAGCCGGTTCCTACAATGAGCAGTTCTTC
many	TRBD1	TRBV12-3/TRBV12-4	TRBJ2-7	CASSSPGQGSYEQYF	TGTGCCAGCAGTTCCCCGGGACAGGGTTCCTACGAGCAGTACTTC
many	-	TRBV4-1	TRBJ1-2	CASSQDYYGYTF	TGCGCCAGCAGCCAAGATTACTATGGCTACACCTTC
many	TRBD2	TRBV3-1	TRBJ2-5	CASSRTGLAGDTQYF	TGTGCCAGCAGCAGAACGGGACTAGCGGGAGATACCCAGTACTTC
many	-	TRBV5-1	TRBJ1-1	CASSLDIGEDTEAFF	TGCGCCAGCAGCTTGGATATAGGGGAGGACACTGAAGCTTTCTTT
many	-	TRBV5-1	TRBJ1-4	CASSLDRNEKLFF	TGTGCCAGCAGCTTAGACAGAAATGAAAAACTGTTTTTT
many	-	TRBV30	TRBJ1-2	CAWSAAYGYTF	TGTGCCTGGAGCGCGGCCTATGGCTACACCTTC